Only a few counts were recorded for the clone carrying this T cell receptor (beta chain). The antigen is not known. CDR3 length equals 14 residues. Germline loops: CDR1 MNHEY, CDR2 SMNVEV (reference sequence). Trimming took off 1 base at V and 8 bases at J, with 14 bases between the two ends. The table came from immunoSEQ multiplex PCR; TCRdb's copy has only in-frame clones and leaves some out. This sample carries approximately 71,000 clones, about three quarters of them seen once, and the ten largest clones take 12%. The record originates from a study of T cell responses to AZD1222 COVID-19 vaccine. Whole-study findings and limits: Clonal diversity was possibly underestimated, and the donors were mostly white British, with more females.

The chain has TRBV27 and TRBJ1-2; D is perhaps TRBD1 (6 bases). The sequencing used peripheral blood, collected on day 0 of AZD1222 vaccination. This clonotype was obtained from an adult in good health. The CDR3 DNA reads as TGTGCCAGCAGTTTATTGGGGGGCGTCACGGGCTACACCTTC. This gives the protein CASSLLGGVTGYTF.